This is a list of T cell receptor beta chains from one sample in a study of blood T cell repertoires in COVID-19. This table comes from immunoSEQ multiplex PCR, and its TCRdb copy is limited to in-frame clones, with some not included. Of under 250,000 clones listed, around 89% are singletons. The sample was peripheral blood. These receptors were collected from a woman in her twenties or thirties with COVID-19, enrolled during active disease. CDR3s leave out the opening cysteine and the closing phenylalanine or tryptophan. Fields, in order: clone size, V gene, CDR3 protein. Rows give clone size only sometimes, using once, few, many, or a class for an expanded clone.

>-|TRBV2
ASSDGGDTQY
>-|TRBV29-1
SRQGSVAGDLNEQF
>-|TRBV18
ASSPGGIGVEAF
>-|TRBV7-7
ASSLSPSGNEKLF
>-|TRBV7-2
ASSFRQGDYGYT
>-|TRBV7-9
ASSRTSGAPGTGELF
>-|TRBV19
ASSIRGTEAEKLF
>few|TRBV19
ASRSPGGRVEAF
>-|TRBV12-5
ASGSRQGAVYGYT
>-|TRBV11-3
ASSPRTGRATIY
>-|TRBV7-2
ASSSRQWGGRTDTQY
>-|TRBV4-3
ASSQAQWGQGDNQPQH
>-|TRBV19
ASSQSNTEAF
>-|TRBV6-5
ASSYRTANTEAF
>-|TRBV5-1
ASSVATGQSPNSGANVLT
>-|TRBV5-4
ASRWGTSEQF